These 7 T cell receptor beta chains came from one sample sequenced in a study of T cells in Graves' hyperthyroidism and ophthalmopathy. Researchers amplified the TCR beta CDR3 regions from RNA transcripts. HTBI primers drove first-round RT-PCR of the TCR CDR3. TCRdb processed the multiplex PCR reads anew with MiXCR; each CDR3 protein has one entry. The table shows a few hundred thousand distinct CDR3 sequences, with about 15% occurring only once. Material: blood. The source of these receptors is a woman aged 30 to 39 with Graves' hyperthyroidism.

The chain is built from TRBV24-1 and TRBJ1-2; D gene uncertain. CDR3 length: 14 amino acids. CDR1 and CDR2 from the germline V gene are KGHDR and SFDVKD. V dropped 4 bases and J dropped 10 bases, with 18 bases sitting between them. CDR3 loop: CATSDRTPGNYYTF. CDR3 DNA: TGTGCCACCAGTGACCGAACCCCCGGGAATTACTACACCTTC.

Many counts were recorded for this clonotype. The chain uses TRBV20-1 and TRBJ2-1; unclear D gene. The V gene's germline CDR1 is DFQATT and CDR2 SNEGSKA (reference sequence). The CDR3 is 14 amino acids. V gave up 6 bases and J gave up 5 bases, with 17 bases separating them. DNA for the CDR3: TGCAGTGCCCTGGGCCGGAAATTGGACAATGAGCAGTTCTTC. Its protein product is CSALGRKLDNEQFF.

This chain joins TRBV6-1 and TRBJ2-1; 10 nucleotides agree with TRBD2. J lost 7 bases, V lost 6 bases, and 9 bases had no gene match. The CDR3 loop spans 15 amino acids. Germline V gives CDR1 MNHNS, CDR2 SASEGT. The CDR3 sequence: CASRNSGGLGNEQFF. As DNA, the CDR3 is TGTGCCAGCAGGAATAGCGGGGGGTTGGGGAATGAGCAGTTCTTC.

This clonotype was detected ten times or more. This chain uses TRBV7-2 with TRBJ2-1; a possible D gene is TRBD1 (7 bases). V lost 4 bases, J lost 7 bases, and 17 bases lay in between. Germline CDR1 and CDR2: SGHTA and FQGNSA. The CDR3 has 15 residues. The CDR3 protein is CASSSRDSRGNEQFF. DNA of the CDR3: TGTGCCAGCAGCTCCCGGGACAGCCGGGGGAATGAGCAGTTCTTC.

The sample holds a few counts of this clonotype. This chain links TRBV7-3 with TRBJ2-2; TRBD2 agrees at 11 bases. The junction had 12 bases not matched to a gene; V was cut back by 5 bases and J by 4 bases. The CDR3 is 18 residues long. Per the germline V gene, CDR1 is SGHTA and CDR2 is FQGTGA. CDR3 in DNA: TGTGCCAGCAGCGGACCCGGGCTAGCGGGGGGTGGCACCGGGGAGCTGTTTTTT. It yields the protein CASSGPGLAGGGTGELFF.

The sample holds a few counts of this clonotype. The V and J genes are TRBV29-1 and TRBJ2-5, with a tentative D call TRBD2 (7 bases). V was cut by 6 bases and J by 4 bases, with 15 bases left in between. Germline V CDR1 and CDR2: SQVTM, ANQGSEA. This CDR3 region has 13 residues. CDR3 region: CSVWGGRGETQYF. The CDR3 region has the DNA TGCAGCGTCTGGGGGGGCAGGGGAGAGACCCAGTACTTC. The whole variable domain, remainder taken from reference TRBV29-1 and TRBJ2-5, is SAVISQKPSRDICQRGTSLTIQCQVDSQVTMMFWYRQQPGQSLTLIATANQGSEATYESGFVIDKFPISRPNLTFSTLTVSNMSPEDSSIYLCSVWGGRGETQYFGPGTRLLVL.

This clonotype was counted once. The rearrangement uses TRBV3-1 and TRBJ1-2; maybe TRBD1 (5 bases). The germline gives CDR1 LGHDT, CDR2 YNNKEL (reference sequence). The CDR3 is made up of 14 amino acids. Trimming removed 4 bases at V and 4 bases at J, with 13 bases between. CDR3 in DNA: TGTGCCAGCAGCCCCGGGAGGGGACCCTATGGCTACACCTTC. This translates into CASSPGRGPYGYTF.